This T cell receptor beta chain is drawn from a study of T-cell reconstitution after alpha-beta-depleted transplantation in children. This sample's TCRbeta library carried unique molecular identifier barcodes. MiXCR, applied by TCRdb to the PCR reads, yields one record per CDR3 protein. The sample has some 500,000 distinct CDR3 sequences, around a third seen once. Germline V gene data show CDR1 as SNHLY and CDR2 as FYNNEI. This CDR3 region has 14 residues. The V and J ends lost 5 bases and 1 base respectively, with 9 bases between them. The receptor comes from a human donor who donated a stem cell graft to a child with aplastic anemia. Material: PBMCs from the stem cell graft donor, obtained from the stem cell graft. The gene calls are TRBV2 and TRBJ1-3; possibly TRBD1 for D (5 bases). The CDR3 DNA sequence: TGTGCCAGCAGTTGGGGGTCTTCTGGAAACACCATATATTTT. This sequence encodes CASSWGSSGNTIYF.